This is a list of T cell receptor beta chains from one sample in a study of early T cells in non-severe SARS-CoV-2 infection. Using its own MiXCR run on the 5' RACE reads, TCRdb lists one record per CDR3 protein. The table has about 27,000 distinct CDR3 sequences, under 5% seen once. The specimen sequenced was whole blood. All receptors come from an adult who was a healthcare worker with PCR-confirmed SARS-CoV-2 infection or an uninfected control (not recorded which). Both conserved end residues are part of each CDR3. The D gene is left open where the match is weak. Where a row states a size, it is once, few, many or the class of an expanded clone; other rows omit it.

J: TRBJ1-5
V: TRBV3-1
D: NA
size: few
CDR3: CASGTAHNQPQHF
DNA: TGTGCCAGCGGCACGGCACACAATCAGCCCCAGCATTTT

J: TRBJ2-2
V: TRBV7-9
D: NA
size: many
CDR3: CASSHWDSSGELFF
DNA: TGTGCCAGCAGCCACTGGGACTCCTCCGGGGAGCTGTTTTTT

J: TRBJ2-7
V: TRBV7-8
D: TRBD1
size: many
CDR3: CASSLGGQGAWEQYF
DNA: TGTGCCAGCAGCTTAGGGGGACAGGGGGCGTGGGAGCAGTACTTC

J: TRBJ1-1
V: TRBV11-2
D: TRBD1
size: many
CDR3: CASSLRTGGFMNTEAFF
DNA: TGTGCCAGCAGCTTACGGACAGGGGGATTCATGAACACTGAAGCTTTCTTT

J: TRBJ1-2
V: TRBV11-2
D: NA
size: many
CDR3: CASSFSREDGYTF
DNA: TGTGCCAGCAGCTTTTCCAGGGAGGACGGCTACACCTTC

J: TRBJ2-7
V: TRBV5-1
D: NA
size: many
CDR3: CASSSVSSYEQYF
DNA: TGCGCCAGCAGCTCGGTTAGCTCCTACGAGCAGTACTTC

J: TRBJ2-7
V: TRBV5-1
D: NA
size: many
CDR3: CASSLFGQTYEQYF
DNA: TGCGCCAGCAGCTTGTTCGGACAGACTTACGAGCAGTACTTC

J: TRBJ2-6
V: TRBV7-3
D: TRBD2
size: many
CDR3: CASSLTGGLKNSGANVLTF
DNA: TGTGCCAGCAGCTTAACGGGAGGGCTCAAAAACTCTGGGGCCAACGTCCTGACTTTC

J: TRBJ2-7
V: TRBV7-9
D: NA
size: few
CDR3: CASSAVGGAGYNEQYF
DNA: TGTGCCAGCAGCGCGGTAGGAGGGGCAGGCTACAACGAGCAGTACTTC

J: TRBJ2-3
V: TRBV7-3
D: NA
size: many
CDR3: CASASGTGYEDTQYF
DNA: TGTGCCAGCGCTAGTGGGACGGGGTATGAAGATACGCAGTATTTT

J: TRBJ1-1
V: TRBV4-3
D: TRBD1
size: many
CDR3: CASSRFGGTVNTEAFF
DNA: TGCGCCAGCAGCCGTTTCGGAGGGACAGTGAACACTGAAGCTTTCTTT

J: TRBJ2-7
V: TRBV29-1
D: TRBD1
size: many
CDR3: CSVEDLGQGYEQYF
DNA: TGCAGCGTTGAAGATCTAGGACAGGGATACGAGCAGTACTTC

J: TRBJ2-3
V: TRBV10-2
D: TRBD2
size: many
CDR3: CASSEAAGGFTDTQYF
DNA: TGCGCCAGCAGTGAGGCCGCGGGAGGGTTTACAGATACGCAGTATTTT

J: TRBJ2-1
V: TRBV18
D: NA
size: NA
CDR3: CASSPPGPLDEQFF
DNA: TGTGCCAGCTCACCACCGGGCCCCTTGGATGAGCAGTTCTTC

J: TRBJ2-3
V: TRBV29-1
D: TRBD2
size: few
CDR3: CSVAWRGGDTDTQYF
DNA: TGCAGCGTTGCCTGGCGGGGGGGGGACACAGATACGCAGTATTTT